Given below is one TCR beta chain in context. Its antigen is unknown. Researchers partitioned CD4+ cells into CD45RA+ naive and CD45RA-negative memory subsets. Assay used: immunoSEQ multiplex PCR; TCRdb lists only in-frame clones, some missing. This table has under 200,000 clones, 85% to 95% appearing once. This specimen belongs to a study of shared clonotypes between healthy human individuals. Study-wide findings and caveats: Enrolling few donors narrowed the genetic and exposure-history diversity that was represented.

This receptor was identified in a woman between 25 and 40 years old in good health. The specimen was naive CD4+ T cells sorted from blood. Subset of the sample: CD45RA+ positively selected.

CDR3 in DNA: TGTGCCAGCAGCTTTTTTCAAGGCGAGCAGTTCTTC. Translating it yields CASSFFQGEQFF. The chain recombines TRBV11-2 with TRBJ2-1, with D hard to call. The germline V and J ends were trimmed by 3 bases and 10 bases, with 10 bases remaining between them. Germline V gene sequence: CDR1 SGHAT, CDR2 FQNNGV. The CDR3 is 12 amino acids.